These T cell receptor beta chains were read from a single sample in a study of cytomegalovirus exposure and HLA in healthy donors. The protocol was immunoSEQ multiplex PCR, while the TCRdb copy is restricted to in-frame clones and leaves out a portion. This table holds roughly 200,000 clones, around 73% found once. The sequencing sample was made of PBMCs. These TCRs come from a woman younger than 45 in good health and CMV-seropositive. The conserved cysteine and the conserved F or W are not part of the CDR3 here. Clone size is stated in some rows and not others, as once, few, many or a class when expanded.

>TRBJ2-7|NA|TRBV4-1
ASSRLGGSGQGIHEQY
>TRBJ2-7|NA|TRBV20-1
SAASSYEQY
>TRBJ1-2|NA|TRBV4-2
ASSQAGTNAGYT
>TRBJ1-2|NA|TRBV9
ASSVGPDYYGYT
>TRBJ2-3|NA|TRBV11-3
ASSFSDTQY
>TRBJ2-3|NA|TRBV12-5
ASGPRSDTQY
>TRBJ2-5|NA|TRBV5-1
ASRITGGAETQY
>TRBJ2-7|NA|TRBV28
ASTRLAGSYEQY
>TRBJ1-2|NA|TRBV29-1
SVRHFRDRGNYGYT
>TRBJ1-2|NA|TRBV20-1
SARDRGAPL
>TRBJ2-3|NA|TRBV7-2
ASSFVGQGTDTQY
>TRBJ2-1|NA|TRBV29-1
SVEGAGHRESNEQF
>TRBJ2-1|NA|TRBV4-2
ASSQDSASGRVQF
>TRBJ2-7|NA|TRBV5-4
ASSLPRGSSYEQY
>TRBJ2-5|few|TRBV11-2
ASSSTKETQY
>TRBJ1-2|once|TRBV28
ASSSSGEGNYGYT
>TRBJ2-4|NA|TRBV2
ASSEPGQGAGVTFIQY
>TRBJ1-6|NA|TRBV28
ASRPRRRNQGANSPLH
>TRBJ1-1|NA|TRBV18
ASSPPGAMNTEAF
>TRBJ2-7|once|TRBV28
ASNLDRVYEQY
>TRBJ1-4|NA|TRBV7-3
ASSPTGFANEKLF
>TRBJ2-7|NA|TRBV28
ASSLPAGSGFEQY
>TRBJ2-2|NA|TRBV7-9
ASSPFNTGELF
>TRBJ2-1|NA|TRBV13
ASSSLGIGNEQF
>TRBJ2-2|NA|TRBV11-2
ASSPRTLNTGELF
>TRBJ2-5|NA|TRBV7-8
ASSRGGIETQY
>TRBJ2-3|once|TRBV30
AWRESGGEDTQY